This T cell receptor (beta chain) was found in a study of blood T cell repertoires in COVID-19. Background on the study: T cells, B-cell-depleted T cells, or PBMCs supplied cDNA or gDNA.

In assigning cohorts, the study relied on participant-reported clinical history. Germline CDR1 is LNHDA and CDR2 is SQIVND (reference sequence). V gave up 3 bases and J gave up 7 bases, with 22 bases separating them. CDR3 size: 17 residues. In the authors' methods: Using reference gene primer amplification, nucleated cell counts were estimated. The data were produced by immunoSEQ multiplex PCR, yet TCRdb's version contains in-frame clones alone and is incomplete. From that table come the V and J calls and clone size; the DNA was used to work out D and trimming. The sample yields over 150,000 clones, around 87% seen once.

The specimen sequenced was PBMCs or T cells enriched from blood (not recorded which). The gene calls are TRBV19 and TRBJ1-3, with D perhaps matching TRBD1 (6 bases). The receptor was isolated from a woman younger than 45 who had recovered from COVID-19. The CDR3 nucleotides are TGTGCCAGTAGTATGTGGAGGGGGGGTCTAGGACGGAACACCATATATTTT. Protein: CASSMWRGGLGRNTIYF.